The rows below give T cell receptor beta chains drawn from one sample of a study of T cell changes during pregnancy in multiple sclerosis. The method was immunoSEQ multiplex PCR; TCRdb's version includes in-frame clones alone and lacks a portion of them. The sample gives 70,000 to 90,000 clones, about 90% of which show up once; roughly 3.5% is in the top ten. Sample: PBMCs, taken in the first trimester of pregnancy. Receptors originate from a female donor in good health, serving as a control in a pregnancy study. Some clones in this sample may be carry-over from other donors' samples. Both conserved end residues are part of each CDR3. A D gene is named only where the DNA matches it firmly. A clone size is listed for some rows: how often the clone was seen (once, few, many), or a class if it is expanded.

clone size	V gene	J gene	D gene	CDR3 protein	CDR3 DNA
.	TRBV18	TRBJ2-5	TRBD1	CASSPRRTGRWEETQYF	TGTGCCAGCTCACCAAGACGGACAGGGAGGTGGGAAGAGACCCAGTACTTC
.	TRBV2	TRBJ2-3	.	CASSDGYTDTQYF	TGTGCCAGCAGTGACGGGTATACAGATACGCAGTATTTT
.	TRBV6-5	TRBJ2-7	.	CASSNPGVQYF	TGTGCCAGCAGTAATCCGGGAGTGCAGTACTTC
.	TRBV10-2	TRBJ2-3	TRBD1	CASSPDRADTQYF	TGCGCCAGCAGCCCCGACAGGGCAGATACGCAGTATTTT
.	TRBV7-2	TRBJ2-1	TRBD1	CASSLGQGPYNEQFF	TGTGCCAGCAGCCTAGGACAGGGGCCCTACAATGAGCAGTTCTTC
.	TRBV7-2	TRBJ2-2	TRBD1	CASSLKRTGVNTGELFF	TGTGCCAGCAGCCTGAAGCGGACAGGGGTGAACACCGGGGAGCTGTTTTTT
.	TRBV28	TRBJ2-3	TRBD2	CASSVGGAADTQYF	TGTGCCAGCAGTGTCGGGGGGGCGGCAGATACGCAGTATTTT
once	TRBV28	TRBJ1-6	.	CASILRQGKALHF	TGTGCCAGCATCTTGCGGCAGGGTAAGGCCCTCCACTTT
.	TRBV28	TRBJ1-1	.	CASSLRQVSNTEAFF	TGTGCCAGCAGTTTACGACAGGTTTCAAACACTGAAGCTTTCTTT
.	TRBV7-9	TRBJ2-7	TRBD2	CASSLEASGSPYEQYF	TGTGCCAGCAGCTTAGAGGCTAGCGGGAGTCCCTACGAGCAGTACTTC
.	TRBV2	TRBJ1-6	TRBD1	CASSGTGVYSPLHF	TGTGCCAGCAGCGGGACAGGGGTATATTCACCCCTCCACTTT
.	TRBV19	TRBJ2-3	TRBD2	CASNGPAGMRDTQYF	TGTGCCAGTAACGGTCCAGCGGGGATGAGAGATACGCAGTATTTT
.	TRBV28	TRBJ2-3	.	CASAKEGLLTDTQYF	TGTGCCAGCGCCAAAGAAGGACTATTAACAGATACGCAGTATTTT
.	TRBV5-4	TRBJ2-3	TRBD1	CASSFLGTGPTDTQYF	TGTGCCAGCAGCTTTCTCGGGACAGGCCCCACAGATACGCAGTATTTT
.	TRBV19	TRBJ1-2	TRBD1	CASSSHPTGKRGYTF	TGTGCCAGTAGTTCGCACCCGACAGGGAAACGCGGCTACACCTTC
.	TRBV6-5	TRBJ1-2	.	CASSQDWGQGYTF	TGTGCCAGCAGTCAGGACTGGGGGCAGGGCTACACCTTC
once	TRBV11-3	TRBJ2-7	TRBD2	CASSYGLADEQYF	TGTGCCAGCAGCTACGGACTAGCCGACGAGCAGTACTTC
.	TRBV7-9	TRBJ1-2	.	CAISTGKGYGYTF	TGTGCCATTTCTACAGGGAAAGGCTATGGCTACACCTTC
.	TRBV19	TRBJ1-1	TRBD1	CASKIGTAEAFF	TGTGCCAGTAAAATTGGGACAGCTGAAGCTTTCTTT
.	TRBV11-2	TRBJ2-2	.	CASSFPGSPGELFF	TGTGCCAGCAGCTTCCCAGGGTCCCCCGGGGAGCTGTTTTTT
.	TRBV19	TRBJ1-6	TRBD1	CASRLLGQGENSPLHF	TGTGCCAGTAGATTACTTGGACAGGGGGAAAATTCACCCCTCCACTTT
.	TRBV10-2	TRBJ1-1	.	CASSTSGGLGEAFF	TGCGCCAGCAGCACTAGCGGGGGGCTTGGTGAAGCTTTCTTT
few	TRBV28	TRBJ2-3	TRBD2	CASSSPYGLADTDTQYF	TGTGCCAGCAGTTCACCTTACGGACTAGCGGACACAGATACGCAGTATTTT
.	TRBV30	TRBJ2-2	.	CAWSVGVYGELFF	TGTGCCTGGAGTGTGGGCGTATACGGGGAGCTGTTTTTT
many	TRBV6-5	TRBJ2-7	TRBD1	CASSYEQGAYEQYF	TGTGCCAGCAGTTACGAACAGGGGGCTTACGAGCAGTACTTC
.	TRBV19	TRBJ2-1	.	CASSISVYNEQFF	TGTGCCAGTAGTATTAGCGTCTACAATGAGCAGTTCTTC
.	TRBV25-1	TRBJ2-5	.	CASSWGGARKTQYF	TGTGCCAGCAGTTGGGGGGGGGCCCGAAAGACCCAGTACTTC
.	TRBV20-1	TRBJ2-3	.	CLGGADTQYF	TGCTTGGGGGGTGCAGATACGCAGTATTTT
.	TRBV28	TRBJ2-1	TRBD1	CASSNPQGAHNEQFF	TGTGCCAGCAGCAACCCCCAGGGGGCCCACAATGAGCAGTTCTTC
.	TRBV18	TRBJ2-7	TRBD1	CASSQSRGREYLYEQYF	TGTGCCAGCTCACAGTCCAGGGGGCGAGAGTACCTCTACGAGCAGTACTTC
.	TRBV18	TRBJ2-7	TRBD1	CASSPPGGAYEQYF	TGTGCCAGCTCACCCCCAGGGGGCGCGTACGAGCAGTACTTC
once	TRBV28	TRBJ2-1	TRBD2	CASSLSPWTSGSNEQFF	TGTGCCAGCAGTTTATCCCCGTGGACTAGCGGGAGCAATGAGCAGTTCTTC
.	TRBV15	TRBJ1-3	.	CATSREGRQSGNTIYF	TGTGCCACCAGCAGAGAGGGGCGGCAGTCTGGAAACACCATATATTTT
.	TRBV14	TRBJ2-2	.	CASSQARGYTGELFF	TGTGCCAGCAGCCAAGCAAGAGGGTACACCGGGGAGCTGTTTTTT
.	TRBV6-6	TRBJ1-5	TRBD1	CASSPGQAYSNQPQHF	TGTGCCAGCAGCCCCGGACAGGCATATAGCAATCAGCCCCAGCATTTT
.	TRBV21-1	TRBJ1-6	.	CASRDWDSNNSPLHF	TGTGCCAGCAGAGATTGGGACAGTAATAATTCACCCCTCCACTTT
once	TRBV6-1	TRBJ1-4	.	CASSVGENEKLFF	TGTGCCAGCAGTGTGGGAGAAAATGAAAAACTGTTTTTT
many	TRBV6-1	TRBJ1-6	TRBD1	CASLGQGDYNSPLHF	TGTGCCAGCCTTGGACAGGGAGATTACAATTCACCCCTCCACTTT
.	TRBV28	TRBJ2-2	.	CASTGNTGELFF	TGTGCCAGCACAGGGAACACCGGGGAGCTGTTTTTT
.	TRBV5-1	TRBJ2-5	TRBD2	CASSFSGGPEETQYF	TGCGCCAGCAGCTTTAGCGGGGGGCCAGAAGAGACCCAGTACTTC
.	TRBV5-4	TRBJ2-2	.	CASSLAPGANTGELFF	TGTGCCAGCAGCTTGGCCCCAGGGGCGAACACCGGGGAGCTGTTTTTT
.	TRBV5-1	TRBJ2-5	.	CASSLAGSQETQYF	TGCGCCAGCAGCTTGGCGGGGAGCCAGGAGACCCAGTACTTC
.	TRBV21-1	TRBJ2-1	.	CASSEDRAKGEQFF	TGTGCCAGCAGCGAGGACAGGGCAAAAGGTGAGCAGTTCTTC
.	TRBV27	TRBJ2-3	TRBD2	CASNNLAGGSTQYF	TGTGCCAGCAATAATCTAGCGGGAGGGAGTACGCAGTATTTT
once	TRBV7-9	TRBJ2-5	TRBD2	CASSRKSGRDETQYF	TGTGCCAGCAGCCGAAAAAGCGGGAGGGATGAGACCCAGTACTTC
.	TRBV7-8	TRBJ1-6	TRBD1	CASSRSDRVSPLHF	TGTGCCAGCAGCAGAAGCGACAGGGTTTCACCCCTCCACTTT
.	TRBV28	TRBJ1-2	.	CASSMGGNYGYTF	TGTGCCAGCAGTATGGGGGGAAACTATGGCTACACCTTC
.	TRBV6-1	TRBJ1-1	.	CASRRQDYTEAFF	TGTGCCAGCAGAAGACAGGACTACACTGAAGCTTTCTTT
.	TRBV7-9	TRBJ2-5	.	CASSLGTISETQYF	TGTGCCAGCAGCTTAGGGACTATCTCAGAGACCCAGTACTTC
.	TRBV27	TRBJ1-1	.	CASSFHYPDMSMNTEAFF	TGTGCCAGCAGTTTCCACTACCCCGATATGAGCATGAACACTGAAGCTTTCTTT
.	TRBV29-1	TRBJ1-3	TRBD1	CSAAPGQYGNTIYF	TGCAGCGCCGCCCCGGGACAGTATGGAAACACCATATATTTT
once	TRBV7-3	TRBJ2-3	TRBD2	CASSSTLAGGADTQYF	TGTGCCAGCAGCTCTACCCTAGCGGGAGGGGCAGATACGCAGTATTTT
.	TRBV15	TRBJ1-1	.	CATSREPGDTEAFF	TGTGCCACCAGCAGAGAACCCGGAGACACTGAAGCTTTCTTT
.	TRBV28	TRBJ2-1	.	CASSLWDSAEQFF	TGTGCCAGCAGTTTATGGGACAGTGCTGAGCAGTTCTTC
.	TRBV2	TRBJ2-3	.	CASSEALLGATDTQYF	TGTGCCAGCAGTGAAGCGCTTCTGGGGGCCACAGATACGCAGTATTTT